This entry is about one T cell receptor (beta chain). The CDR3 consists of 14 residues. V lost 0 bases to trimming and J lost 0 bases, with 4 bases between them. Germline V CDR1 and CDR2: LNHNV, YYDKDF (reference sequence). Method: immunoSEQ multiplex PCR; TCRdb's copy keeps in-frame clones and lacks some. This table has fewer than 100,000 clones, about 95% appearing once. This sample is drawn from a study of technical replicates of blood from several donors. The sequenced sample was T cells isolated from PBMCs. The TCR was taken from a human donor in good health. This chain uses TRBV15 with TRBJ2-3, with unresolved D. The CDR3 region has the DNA TGTGCCACCAGCAGAGATATGAGCACAGATACGCAGTATTTT. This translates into CATSRDMSTDTQYF.